Presented here are 4 T cell receptor beta chains from one specimen sequenced in a study of breast tumors, draining lymph nodes, adjacent tissues. Each CDR3 protein gets one entry after TCRdb re-called the multiplex PCR reads with MiXCR. This sample has about 230,000 distinct CDR3 sequences, with 32% found just once. Samples came from axillary lymph nodes draining the breast cancer. What was sequenced was axillary lymph node tissue. The receptors here all came from a female donor with breast cancer. Some clones in this sample may be carry-over from other donors' samples.

With regard to this clonotype: Because the CDR3 is missing its conserved closing phenylalanine or tryptophan, this is likely a read error. The DNA is omitted, as the CDR3 cannot be located on it reliably, and the CDR3 follows TCRdb's listing. CDR3: CASKVTGNT. The chain couples TRBV7-6 to TRBJ2-6; the D segment call TRBD1 is taken from the table without a DNA check. The CDR3 comprises 9 residues, both ends counted. Per germline, CDR1 SGHVS and CDR2 FNYEAQ.

This clonotype was seen repeatedly, ten times or more. The chain is built from TRBV4-2 and TRBJ2-3; 9 positions agree with TRBD2. Germline loops: CDR1 LGHNA, CDR2 YNFKEQ. The trim removed 4 bases at V and 4 bases at J, leaving 6 bases unmatched. This CDR3 has 15 amino acids. This CDR3 is CASSPVAGASDTQYF. CDR3 nucleotide sequence: TGTGCCAGCAGCCCCGTAGCGGGAGCATCAGATACGCAGTATTTT.

This clonotype was counted many times. The V gene is TRBV4-1, the J gene TRBJ2-7, with 12 nucleotides matching TRBD2. This CDR3 has 17 residues. The germline CDR1 and CDR2 sequences are MGHRA and YSYEKL. The V and J ends lost 1 base and 4 bases, in that order; junction bases with no gene match: 8. The CDR3 region is CASSQGVSSGRGYEQYF. The CDR3 coding sequence is TGCGCCAGCAGCCAAGGAGTTTCTAGCGGGAGGGGTTACGAGCAGTACTTC.

The chain employs TRBV7-3 and TRBJ1-4; 8 bases map to TRBD1. CDR3 length: 14 residues. The ends lost 7 bases at V and 8 bases at J; junction bases unmatched: 9. From germline, CDR1 is SGHTA and CDR2 FQGTGA. The CDR3 DNA reads TGTGCCAGCAACTTCCGGACAGGGTGGGAAAAACTGTTTTTT. It translates to CASNFRTGWEKLFF.